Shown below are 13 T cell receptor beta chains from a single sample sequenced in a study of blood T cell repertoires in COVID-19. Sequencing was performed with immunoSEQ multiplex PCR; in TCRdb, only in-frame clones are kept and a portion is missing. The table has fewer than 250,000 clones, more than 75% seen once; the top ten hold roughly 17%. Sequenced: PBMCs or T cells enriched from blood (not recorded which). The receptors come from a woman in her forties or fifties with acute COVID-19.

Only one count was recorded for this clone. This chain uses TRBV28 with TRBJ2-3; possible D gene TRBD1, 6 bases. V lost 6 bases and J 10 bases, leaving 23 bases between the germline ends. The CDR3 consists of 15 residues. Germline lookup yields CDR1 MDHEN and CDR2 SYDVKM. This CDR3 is CASSRTGSSKGAQYF. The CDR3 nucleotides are TGTGCCAGCAGCCGTACAGGGTCCTCTAAAGGTGCGCAGTATTTT.

CDR3 sequence reads: CASSRPAGANYGYTF. The CDR3 nucleotides read TGTGCCAGCAGCCGTCCCGCGGGGGCCAACTATGGCTACACCTTC. V and J are TRBV28 and TRBJ1-2; possible D gene TRBD1, 6 bases. Germline CDR1 is MDHEN and CDR2 is SYDVKM. Trimming left V 6 bases short and J 2 bases short, with 16 bases between. The CDR3 covers 15 residues.

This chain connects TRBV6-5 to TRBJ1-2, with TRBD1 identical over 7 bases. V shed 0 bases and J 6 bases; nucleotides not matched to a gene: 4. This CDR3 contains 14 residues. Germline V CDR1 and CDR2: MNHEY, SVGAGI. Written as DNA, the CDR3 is TGTGCCAGCAGTTACTCGAGTGACAGGGATGGCTACACCTTC. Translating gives CASSYSSDRDGYTF.

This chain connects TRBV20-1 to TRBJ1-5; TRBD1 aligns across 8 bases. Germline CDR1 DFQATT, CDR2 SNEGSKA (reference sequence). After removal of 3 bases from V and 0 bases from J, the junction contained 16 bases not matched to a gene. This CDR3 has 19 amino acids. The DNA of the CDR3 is TGCAGTGCTAGTAACAGGGGGGGCATTAGGCATCATAGCAATCAGCCCCAGCATTTT. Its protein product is CSASNRGGIRHHSNQPQHF.

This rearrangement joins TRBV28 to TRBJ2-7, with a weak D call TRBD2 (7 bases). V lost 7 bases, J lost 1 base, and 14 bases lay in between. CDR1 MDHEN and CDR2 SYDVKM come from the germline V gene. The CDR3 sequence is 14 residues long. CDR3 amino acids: CASNLGGGSYEQYV. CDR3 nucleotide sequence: TGTGCCAGCAACCTAGGGGGGGGATCCTACGAGCAGTACGTC.

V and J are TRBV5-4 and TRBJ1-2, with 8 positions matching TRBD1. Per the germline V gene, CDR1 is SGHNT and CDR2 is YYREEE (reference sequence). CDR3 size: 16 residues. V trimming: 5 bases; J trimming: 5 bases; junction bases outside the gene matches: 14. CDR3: CASSTGTGLGRYGYTF. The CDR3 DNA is TGTGCCAGCAGTACCGGGACAGGACTAGGAAGGTATGGCTACACCTTC.

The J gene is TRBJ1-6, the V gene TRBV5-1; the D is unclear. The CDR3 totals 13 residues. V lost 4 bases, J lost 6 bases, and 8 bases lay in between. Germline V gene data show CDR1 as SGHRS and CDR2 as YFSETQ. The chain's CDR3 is CASSRSRNSPLHF. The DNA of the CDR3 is TGCGCCAGCAGCAGGAGCCGTAATTCACCCCTCCACTTT.

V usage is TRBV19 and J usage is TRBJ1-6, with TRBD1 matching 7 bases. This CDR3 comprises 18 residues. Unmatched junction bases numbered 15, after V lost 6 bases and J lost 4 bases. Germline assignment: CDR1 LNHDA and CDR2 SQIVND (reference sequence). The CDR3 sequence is CASSEHIRGAFYNSPLHF. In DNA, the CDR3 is TGTGCCAGTAGCGAACACATCAGGGGGGCCTTTTATAATTCACCCCTCCACTTT. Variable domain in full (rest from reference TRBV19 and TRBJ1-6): DGGITQSPKYLFRKEGQNVTLSCEQNLNHDAMYWYRQDPGQGLRLIYYSQIVNDFQKGDIAEGYSVSREKKESFPLTVTSAQKNPTAFYLCASSEHIRGAFYNSPLHFGNGTRLTVT.

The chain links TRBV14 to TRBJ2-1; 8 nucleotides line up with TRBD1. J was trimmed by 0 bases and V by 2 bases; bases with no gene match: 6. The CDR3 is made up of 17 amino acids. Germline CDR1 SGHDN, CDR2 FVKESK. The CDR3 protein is CASSQKVGQGSYNEQFF. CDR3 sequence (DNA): TGTGCCAGCAGCCAAAAAGTCGGACAGGGCTCCTACAATGAGCAGTTCTTC.

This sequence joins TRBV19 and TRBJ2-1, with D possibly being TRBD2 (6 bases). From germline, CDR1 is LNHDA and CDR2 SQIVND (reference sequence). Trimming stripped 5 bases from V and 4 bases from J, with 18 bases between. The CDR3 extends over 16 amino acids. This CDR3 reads CASSPGLGDLYNEQFF. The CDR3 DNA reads TGTGCCAGTAGTCCGGGACTGGGGGACCTATACAATGAGCAGTTCTTC.

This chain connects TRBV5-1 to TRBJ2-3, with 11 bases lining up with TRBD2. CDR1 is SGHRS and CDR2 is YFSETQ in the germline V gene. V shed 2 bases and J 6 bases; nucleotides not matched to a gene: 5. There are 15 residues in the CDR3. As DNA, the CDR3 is TGCGCCAGCAGCTTCGCTAGCGGGGGGAAGGATACGCAGTATTTT. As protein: CASSFASGGKDTQYF. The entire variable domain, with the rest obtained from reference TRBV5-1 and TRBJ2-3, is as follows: KAGVTQTPRYLIKTRGQQVTLSCSPISGHRSVSWYQQTPGQGLQFLFEYFSETQRNKGNFPGRFSGRQFSNSRSEMNVSTLELGDSALYLCASSFASGGKDTQYFGPGTRLTVL.

The CDR3 nucleotides read TGTGCCAGCATTGTCAGGTGGGTTGAGCAGTTCTTC. Translated: CASIVRWVEQFF. This sequence joins TRBV12-3 or TRBV12-4 and TRBJ2-1, with unresolved D. The V end was cut by 7 bases, the J end by 9 bases, with 13 bases between. The CDR3 sequence is 12 residues long.

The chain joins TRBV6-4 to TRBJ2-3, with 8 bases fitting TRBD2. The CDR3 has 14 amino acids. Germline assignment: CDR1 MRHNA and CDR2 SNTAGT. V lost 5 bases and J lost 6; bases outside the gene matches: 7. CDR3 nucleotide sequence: TGTGCCAGCAGTACCGGGGGGGCCCCTGATACGCAGTATTTT. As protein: CASSTGGAPDTQYF.